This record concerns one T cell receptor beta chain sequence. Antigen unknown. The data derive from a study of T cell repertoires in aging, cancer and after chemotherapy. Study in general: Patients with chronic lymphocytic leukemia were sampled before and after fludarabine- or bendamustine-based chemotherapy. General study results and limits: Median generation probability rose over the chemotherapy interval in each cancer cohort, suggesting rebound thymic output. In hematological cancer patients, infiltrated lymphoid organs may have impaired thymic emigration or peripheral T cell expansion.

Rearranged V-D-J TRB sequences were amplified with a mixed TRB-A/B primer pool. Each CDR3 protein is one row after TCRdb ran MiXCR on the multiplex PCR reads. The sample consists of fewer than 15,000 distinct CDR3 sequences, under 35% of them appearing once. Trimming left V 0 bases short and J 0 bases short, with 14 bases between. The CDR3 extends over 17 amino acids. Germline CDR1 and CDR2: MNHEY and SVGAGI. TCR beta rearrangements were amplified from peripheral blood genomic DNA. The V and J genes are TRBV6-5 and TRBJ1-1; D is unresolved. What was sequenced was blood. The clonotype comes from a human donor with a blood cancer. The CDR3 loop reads CASSYSRGRRMNTEAFF. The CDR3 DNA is TGTGCCAGCAGTTACTCGAGAGGGAGGAGGATGAACACTGAAGCTTTCTTT.